The clone carrying this T cell receptor beta chain was recorded at least ten times. As yet, its antigen is unknown. This sample was taken from a study of CD8+CD57+ T cells in acquired aplastic anemia. The overall study: On average, sorted CD4+ and CD8+ cells gave approximately 3 ug of DNA. General study results and limits: No significant patient-versus-control difference appeared in CD8+ Simpson's diversity.

Germline loops: CDR1 LNHNV, CDR2 YYDKDF (reference sequence). The trim removed 1 base at V and 4 bases at J, leaving 7 bases unmatched. The CDR3 extends over 17 amino acids. Genomic DNA templated the TCR beta VDJ and CDR3 profiling. TCRdb used MiXCR to reprocess the reads, holding one entry per CDR3 protein. The table has about 100,000 distinct CDR3 sequences, approximately 48% seen once. Sequences were obtained from sorted CD4+, CD8+, or CD8+CD57+ T cells (not recorded which) from PBMCs. This sequence joins TRBV15 and TRBJ2-1, with 10 bases that match TRBD1. This receptor was identified in a human donor in good health, serving as a control. The CDR3 region has the DNA TGTGCCACCAGCAGAGTAAGGGACAGGGGACCTTACAATGAGCAGTTCTTC. This codes for CATSRVRDRGPYNEQFF.